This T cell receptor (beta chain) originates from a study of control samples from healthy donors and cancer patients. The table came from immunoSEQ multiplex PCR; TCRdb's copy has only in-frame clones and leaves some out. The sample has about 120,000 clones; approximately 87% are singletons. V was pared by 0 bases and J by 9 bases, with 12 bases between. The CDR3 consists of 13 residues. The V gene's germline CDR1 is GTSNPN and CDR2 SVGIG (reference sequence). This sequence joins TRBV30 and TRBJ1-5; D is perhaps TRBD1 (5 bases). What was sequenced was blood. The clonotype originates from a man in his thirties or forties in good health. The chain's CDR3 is CAWSVGPRAPQHF. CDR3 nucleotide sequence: TGTGCCTGGAGTGTGGGGCCGCGGGCGCCCCAGCATTTT.